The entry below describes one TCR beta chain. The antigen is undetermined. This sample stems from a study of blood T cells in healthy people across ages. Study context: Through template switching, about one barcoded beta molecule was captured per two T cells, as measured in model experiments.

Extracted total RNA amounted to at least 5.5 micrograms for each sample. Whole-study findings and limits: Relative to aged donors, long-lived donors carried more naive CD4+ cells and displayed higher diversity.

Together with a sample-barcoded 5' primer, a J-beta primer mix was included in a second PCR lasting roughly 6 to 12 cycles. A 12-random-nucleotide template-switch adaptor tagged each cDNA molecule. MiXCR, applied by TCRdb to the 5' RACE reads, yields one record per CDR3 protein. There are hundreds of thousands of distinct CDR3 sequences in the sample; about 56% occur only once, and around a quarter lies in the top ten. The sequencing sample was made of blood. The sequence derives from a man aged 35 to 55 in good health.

The DNA of the CDR3 is TGCGCCAGCAGCGGCACCGGGACGGAGTCCTACGAGCAGTACTTC. Protein: CASSGTGTESYEQYF. The chain is built from TRBV4-3 and TRBJ2-7, with D perhaps given as TRBD1 or TRBD2 (5 bases each). The germline CDR1 and CDR2 sequences are LGHNA and YSLEER. V was cut by 5 bases and J by 1 base, with 15 bases left in between. This CDR3 is 15 amino acids long.